A selection of T cell receptor beta chains follows, all from one sample in a study of Ad26.COV2.S vaccination and SARS-CoV-2 variants. The method was immunoSEQ multiplex PCR; TCRdb's version includes in-frame clones alone and lacks a portion of them. In the table there are 450,000 to 550,000 clones, about 88% of which are singletons. This specimen was peripheral blood, taken in a trial of Ad26.COV2.S vaccine versus placebo. These receptors all stem from a person aged 18-65 years who received the Ad26.COV2.S COVID-19 vaccine or a placebo. CDR3s include the opening cysteine and the closing phenylalanine or tryptophan. D genes are given only for firm matches.

CDR3 protein: CASSQDRGNSPLHF; V gene: TRBV18; D gene: TRBD1
CDR3 protein: CAISGDTYGYTF; V gene: TRBV10-3; D gene: .
CDR3 protein: CASTISGRADEQYF; V gene: TRBV28; D gene: TRBD2
CDR3 protein: CASSPNPRRNTIYF; V gene: TRBV18; D gene: .
CDR3 protein: CSVEIFPGTDTQYF; V gene: TRBV29-1; D gene: .
CDR3 protein: CASSLAGTVTGELFF; V gene: TRBV7-3; D gene: TRBD1
CDR3 protein: CASSPDKNYGYTF; V gene: TRBV18; D gene: .
CDR3 protein: CASSPAVGLDEQYF; V gene: TRBV5-4; D gene: .
CDR3 protein: CASREFSGNTIYF; V gene: TRBV6-5; D gene: .
CDR3 protein: CASRILTEAFF; V gene: TRBV25-1; D gene: .
CDR3 protein: CSVGGGVNQPQHF; V gene: TRBV29-1; D gene: .
CDR3 protein: CASSDRGALGEQFF; V gene: TRBV2; D gene: .
CDR3 protein: CASSLSPGGDTQYF; V gene: TRBV7-3; D gene: TRBD2
CDR3 protein: CASSVWGWYYGYTF; V gene: TRBV2; D gene: .